Below, 18 T cell receptor delta chains from the same sample are listed, as sequenced in a study of γδ T cells in repeated Plasmodium falciparum infection. Flow sorting of PBMC yielded separate Vgamma9/Vdelta2+ and Vdelta2-negative gammadelta T cell populations for bulk repertoire analysis. TCRdb repeated clone calling on the multiplex PCR reads with CATT. This sample has roughly 86,000 delta-chain clones, with roughly 1.4% found just once. Sequenced: gamma-delta T cells from blood. Receptor source: a pool of human donors (malaria-infected and uninfected, not separated).

The rearrangement joins TRDV2 to TRDJ1, with TRDD3 identical over 11 bases. The J gene was not available in TCRdb and was assigned here by matching the DNA to germline segments. The CDR3 contains 20 residues. Looked up from germline, CDR1 is GEAIGNYY and CDR2 is EKD. V shed 1 base and J 0 bases; nucleotides not matched to a gene: 15. CDR3 loop: CACDTEIWGIPNLYTDKLIF. The CDR3 bases are TGTGCCTGTGACACGGAAATCTGGGGGATACCTAACCTGTACACCGATAAACTCATCTTT.

This clone was counted many times. It differs at one base from a far larger clone, so likely a read error. The same CDR3 can be traced to other DNA sequences in this sample. V gene TRDV1 combines with J gene TRDJ1; 9 bases are shared with TRDD3. The CDR3 sequence is 17 residues long. From germline, CDR1 is TSWWSYY and CDR2 QGS. Trimming cost V 3 bases and J 1 base; bases outside gene matches: 9. The CDR3 spells CALGDISGGFLTDKLIF. CDR3 sequence (DNA): TGTGCTCTTGGGGACATCTCTGGGGGATTTCTCACCGATAAACTCATCTTT.

This clone has a count of ten or more. J is TRDJ1 and V is TRDV1; 8 bases match TRDD3. CDR3 size: 21 residues. Germline V lookup: CDR1 TSWWSYY, CDR2 QGS. Losses at the gene ends were 1 base for V and 2 bases for J; bases not matched to a gene: 21. The CDR3 DNA sequence: TGTGCTCTTGGGGAACCCCCATGGAGGGTGGGGATACTAATGGATACCGATAAACTCATCTTT. Amino acids: CALGEPPWRVGILMDTDKLIF.

The table lists this clone with many counts. This rearrangement joins TRDV1 to TRDJ1; 12 bases line up with TRDD3. Looked up from germline, CDR1 is TSWWSYY and CDR2 is QGS. The V and J ends lost 4 bases and 0 bases, in that order; junction bases with no gene match: 21. This CDR3 is 22 amino acids long. DNA of the CDR3: TGTGCTCTTGGGGCCCGGATTATTACGAACTGGGGGATACAACTGTACACCGATAAACTCATCTTT. This sequence encodes CALGARIITNWGIQLYTDKLIF.

A few counts support this clone. TCRdb records a much larger clone's protein for this DNA, with a difference at residue 9 that likely arises from a read error; the protein given is the translation of the DNA. This chain connects TRDV2 to TRDJ1; possibly TRDD3 for D (7 bases). Germline matching of the DNA provided the J gene here, since TCRdb leaves it blank. In germline, CDR1 is GEAIGNYY, CDR2 EKD. CDR3 size: 19 residues. With 0 bases removed from V and 0 bases from J, the gap between germline ends came to 22 bases. CDR3 residues: CACDTLLLRDTRYTDKLIF. CDR3 bases: TGTGCCTGTGACACCCTCCTACTGAGGGATACCCGCTACACCGATAAACTCATCTTT.

This clone was counted at least ten times. The V and J genes are TRDV2 and TRDJ1; 8 bases match TRDD3. Germline-derived CDR1 and CDR2 are GEAIGNYY and EKD. The CDR3 extends over 17 amino acids. The V gene end was trimmed by 2 bases and the J gene end by 0 bases; junction bases not matched to a gene: 10. CDR3 nucleotides: TGTGCCTGTGACAGTCTGGGGGACAGTTCGTACACCGATAAACTCATCTTT. Amino acid sequence: CACDSLGDSSYTDKLIF.

This clone was seen a handful of times. The translation of this DNA and the TCRdb protein of a much larger clone differ at residue 6, probably owing to a read error; the protein shown here is translated from the DNA. This chain uses TRDV1 with TRDJ1, with TRDD3 identical over 13 bases. Since TCRdb gives no J gene, matching the DNA to germline was used here to assign it. The CDR3 has 24 residues. J gave up 0 bases and V 2 bases, and 24 bases lay outside the gene matches. From germline, CDR1 is TSWWSYY and CDR2 QGS. The CDR3 here is CALGECIPSYLVLGDTRYTDKLIF. The CDR3 DNA reads as TGTGCTCTTGGGGAATGTATCCCTTCCTACCTGGTACTGGGGGATACGCGGTACACCGATAAACTCATCTTT.

Turning to this clone: TCRdb's protein for this DNA is that of a much larger clone and differs from the translation at residue 7, likely a read error; the protein shown is the DNA translation. This sequence joins TRDV1 and TRDJ1, with TRDD3 as a possible D gene (5 bases). The J gene, not given by TCRdb, was assigned here from a germline match of the nucleotide sequence. CDR1 and CDR2 from the germline V gene are TSWWSYY and QGS. The CDR3 totals 16 residues. Trimming left V 6 bases short and J 0 bases short, with 17 bases between. CDR3 DNA: TGTGCTCTTGGTCTCCATCAGGGGGCGTACACCGATAAACTCATCTTT. Its protein product is CALGLHQGAYTDKLIF.

On this clone itself: A far larger clone is a single base away, which makes a read error likely. Other DNA sequences in the same sample also yield this CDR3. A V gene of TRDV1 was called, but no J gene was assigned; TRDD3 reflects the table's D call only, with no check against the DNA. CDR1 is TSWWSYY, CDR2 QGS, per germline. The CDR3 sequence is 24 residues long. The CDR3 is CALGECPLLFSRSTLLGDKYKLIF. The CDR3 DNA follows: TGTGCTCTTGGGGAATGCCCCCTACTTTTCTCTAGGTCCACATTACTGGGGGATAAATATAAACTCATTTTT.

This clone has ten or more counts. V and J are TRDV1 and TRDJ1, with 8 bases identical to TRDD3. Assignment of the J gene here rests on matching the DNA to germline, because TCRdb gives none. Losses at the gene ends were 4 bases for V and 3 bases for J; bases not matched to a gene: 7. This CDR3 region has 15 residues. The germline V gene has CDR1 TSWWSYY and CDR2 QGS. The CDR3 DNA is TGTGCTCTTGGGGTATTGGGGGATTGGCCCGATAAACTCATCTTT. Translation: CALGVLGDWPDKLIF.

This clone appeared a few times. The protein TCRdb lists belongs to a much larger clone and differs from this DNA's translation at residue 4, which points to a read error; the protein shown is made from the DNA. The CDR3, as DNA: TGTGCTCTTAGGGAACTCGTCCCTCGATGGTCTGGGGGATTTCTGCCCGATAAACTCATCTTT. Amino acids: CALRELVPRWSGGFLPDKLIF. This rearrangement joins TRDV1 to TRDJ1, with 9 bases aligning to TRDD3. As TCRdb names no J gene, one was assigned here on the basis of a DNA match to germline. CDR1 TSWWSYY and CDR2 QGS come from the germline V gene. The CDR3 runs 21 residues.

This clone has just a few counts. The protein held in TCRdb is that of a much larger clone and does not match this DNA's translation at residue 10, likely because of a read error; the protein shown is translated from the DNA. The chain has TRDV1 and TRDJ2; 8 bases fit TRDD3. TCRdb is silent on the J gene; assignment here came from matching the DNA to germline. Looked up from germline, CDR1 is TSWWSYY and CDR2 is QGS. This CDR3 region has 20 residues. Unmatched junction bases numbered 14, after V lost 0 bases and J lost 2 bases. The CDR3 bases are TGTGCTCTTGGGGAACTAGCCCTACTAGATGGGGGATGGTTGACAGCACAACTCTTCTTT. Protein: CALGELALLDGGWLTAQLFF.

This clone appeared a few times. For this DNA, TCRdb reports the protein of a much larger clone, which diverges at residue 6, most likely from a read error; the protein presented here is translated directly from the DNA. The rearrangement uses TRDV1 and TRDJ1; 11 positions match TRDD3. Per the germline V gene, CDR1 is TSWWSYY and CDR2 is QGS. The V gene end was trimmed by 4 bases and the J gene end by 7 bases; junction bases not matched to a gene: 32. The length of the CDR3 is 23 residues. The CDR3 DNA reads as TGTGCTCTTGGGGCTTCCTTCCTACGTGTCATGGGGGATACGCCAGGGGTTGATGGTAAACTCATCTTT. Translating gives CALGASFLRVMGDTPGVDGKLIF.

This clone was counted between two and nine times. TCRdb's listed protein matches a much larger clone and diverges from this DNA's translation at residue 3, likely through a read error; the protein shown comes from the DNA. This chain uses TRDV1 with TRDJ1; 10 nucleotides match TRDD3. The CDR3 has 21 residues. CDR1 is TSWWSYY and CDR2 is QGS in the germline V gene. The CDR3 loop is CAFGECHLDRGGYGYTDKLIF. The CDR3 region has the DNA TGTGCTTTTGGGGAATGCCACCTAGACCGCGGGGGATACGGGTACACCGATAAACTCATCTTT.

This clone was observed a handful of times. The TCRdb protein, from a much larger clone, departs from this DNA's translation at residue 12, likely by read error; the protein shown derives from the DNA. The chain joins TRDV1 to TRDJ1; 12 bases map to TRDD3. The J gene, missing from TCRdb, was assigned here through DNA to germline matching. Germline V gives CDR1 TSWWSYY, CDR2 QGS. V lost 2 bases to trimming and J lost 0 bases; unmatched junction nucleotides: 34. The CDR3 is 27 residues long. CDR3 region: CALGEVFILGTRPKLLGDTPHTDKLIF. The CDR3 DNA reads TGTGCTCTTGGGGAAGTTTTCATTTTAGGGACACGGCCGAAGTTACTGGGGGATACCCCGCACACCGATAAACTCATCTTT.

V is TRDV1 and J is TRDJ1; 7 bases align to TRDD3. TCRdb carries no J gene annotation; the J gene was assigned here by matching the DNA with germline. There are 22 residues in the CDR3. Germline V gives CDR1 TSWWSYY, CDR2 QGS. V lost 2 bases and J lost 0; bases outside the gene matches: 24. Written as DNA, the CDR3 is TGTGCTCTTGGGGAAAAGAGCCTACACCGGCCCGGGGGGATCCAATACACCGATAAACTCATCTTT. It specifies CALGEKSLHRPGGIQYTDKLIF.

A few counts support this clone. A single base is all that separates this from a far larger clone, so a read error is likely. The sample contains more than one DNA sequence encoding this CDR3. The chain carries TRDV1 and TRDJ1; D may be TRDD3 (6 bases). TCRdb records no J gene; here it was assigned by comparing the DNA to germline. CDR1 and CDR2 (germline): TSWWSYY, QGS. Between the trimmed V and J ends, which lost 0 bases and 0 bases, there was a span of 32 bases. The CDR3 is 23 amino acids. The CDR3 loop is CALGELPLLSNPWGSHYTDKLIF. The CDR3 bases are TGTGCTCTTGGGGAACTTCCATTGCTTTCGAACCCTTGGGGATCCCATTACACCGATAAACTCATCTTT.

Points on this clone: A read error likely explains this, since a far larger clone differs by one base. The same CDR3 is also encoded by other DNA sequences in this sample. This chain connects TRDV1 to TRDJ1; the match to TRDD3 covers 8 bases. The ends lost 1 base at V and 0 bases at J; junction bases unmatched: 19. Germline V gene data show CDR1 as TSWWSYY and CDR2 as QGS. This CDR3 has 21 amino acids. The CDR3 bases are TGTGCTCTTGGGGAACCCGCCTACGACACTCCCACTGGGGGGTACACCGATAAACTCATCTTT. Translating gives CALGEPAYDTPTGGYTDKLIF.